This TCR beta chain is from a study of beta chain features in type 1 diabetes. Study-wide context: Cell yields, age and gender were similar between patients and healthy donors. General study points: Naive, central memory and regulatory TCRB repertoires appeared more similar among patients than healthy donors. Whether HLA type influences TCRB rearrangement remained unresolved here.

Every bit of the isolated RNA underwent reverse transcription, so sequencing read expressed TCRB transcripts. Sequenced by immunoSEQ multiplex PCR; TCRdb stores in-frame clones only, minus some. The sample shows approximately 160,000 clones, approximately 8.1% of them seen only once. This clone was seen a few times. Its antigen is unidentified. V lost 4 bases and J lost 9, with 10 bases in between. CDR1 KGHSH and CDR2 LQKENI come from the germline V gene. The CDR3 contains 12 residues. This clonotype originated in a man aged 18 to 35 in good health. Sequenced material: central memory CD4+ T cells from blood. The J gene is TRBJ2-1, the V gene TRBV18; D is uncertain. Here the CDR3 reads CASSLEKSEQFF. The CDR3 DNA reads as TGTGCCAGCTCACTGGAGAAAAGTGAGCAGTTCTTC.